This entry describes one TCR beta chain. Original processing methods: Reference gene primer amplification in the assay estimated nucleated cell counts. Sequencing used immunoSEQ multiplex PCR; TCRdb keeps in-frame clones, though not all of them. That table gives V, J and clone size, and the DNA gave D and trimming. The sample comprises around 140,000 clones, roughly 90% of which are singletons, and about 2% rests with the top ten. This sample was taken from a study of blood T cell repertoires in COVID-19. For the study at large: The United States, Italy and Spain were the sources of the acute and convalescent COVID-19 samples. The cDNA or gDNA used as material had been derived from T cells, B-cell-depleted T cells, or PBMCs.

The CDR3 is 17 amino acids. V is TRBV21-1 and J is TRBJ1-3; the table's D call, TRBD1, has no DNA check behind it. TRBV21-1 corresponds to a pseudogene. This clonotype originated in a man aged 65 to 79 with active COVID-19. The sample taken for sequencing was peripheral blood. CDR3 bases: TGTGCCAGCAGCCCGAGCACCGGGGACAGGGACGGAAACACCATATATTTT. Protein product: CASSPSTGDRDGNTIYF.